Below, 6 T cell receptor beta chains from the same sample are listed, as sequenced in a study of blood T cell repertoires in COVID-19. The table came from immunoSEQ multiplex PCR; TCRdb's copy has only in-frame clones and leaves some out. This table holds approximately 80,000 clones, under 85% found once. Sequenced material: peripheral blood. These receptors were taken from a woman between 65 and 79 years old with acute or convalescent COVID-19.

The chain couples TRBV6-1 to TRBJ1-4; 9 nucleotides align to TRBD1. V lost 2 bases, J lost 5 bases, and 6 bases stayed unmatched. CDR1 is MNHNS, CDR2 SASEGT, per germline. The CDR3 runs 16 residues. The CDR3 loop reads CASSETWDRVNEKLFF. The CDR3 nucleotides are TGTGCCAGCAGTGAAACTTGGGACAGGGTAAATGAAAAACTGTTTTTT.

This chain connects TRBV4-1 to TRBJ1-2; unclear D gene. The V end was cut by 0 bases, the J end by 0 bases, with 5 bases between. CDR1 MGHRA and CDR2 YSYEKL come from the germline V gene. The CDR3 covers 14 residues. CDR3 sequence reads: CASSQDIANYGYTF. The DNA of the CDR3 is TGCGCCAGCAGCCAAGATATAGCTAACTATGGCTACACCTTC.

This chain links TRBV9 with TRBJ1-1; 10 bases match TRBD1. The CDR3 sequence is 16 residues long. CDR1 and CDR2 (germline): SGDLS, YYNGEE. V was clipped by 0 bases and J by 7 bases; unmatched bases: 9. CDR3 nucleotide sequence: TGTGCCAGCAGCGTAGGGGGACAGGGGATTAACGGTGAAGCTTTCTTT. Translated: CASSVGGQGINGEAFF.

In DNA form, the CDR3 reads TGTGCTAGTGCCCAAGGGCCGGGGGGCCGCGAGACCCAGTACTTC. This translates into CASAQGPGGRETQYF. The chain uses TRBV12-5 and TRBJ2-5, with a tentative D call TRBD2 (7 bases). From germline, CDR1 is LGHNT and CDR2 FRNRAP. With 7 bases removed from V and 5 bases from J, the gap between germline ends came to 20 bases. The CDR3 is 15 residues long. Complete variable domain (other parts from reference TRBV12-5 and TRBJ2-5): DARVTQTPRHKVTEMGQEVTMRCQPILGHNTVFWYRQTMMQGLELLAYFRNRAPLDDSGMPKDRFSAEMPDATLATLKIQPSEPRDSAVYFCASAQGPGGRETQYFGPGTRLLVL.

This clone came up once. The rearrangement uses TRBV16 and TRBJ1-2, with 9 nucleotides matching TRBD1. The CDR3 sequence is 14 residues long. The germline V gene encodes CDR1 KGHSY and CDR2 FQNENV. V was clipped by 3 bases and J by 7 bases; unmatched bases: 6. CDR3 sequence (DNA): TGTGCCAGCAGCCAGAACAGGGGGCAGGTTGGCTACACCTTC. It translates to CASSQNRGQVGYTF.

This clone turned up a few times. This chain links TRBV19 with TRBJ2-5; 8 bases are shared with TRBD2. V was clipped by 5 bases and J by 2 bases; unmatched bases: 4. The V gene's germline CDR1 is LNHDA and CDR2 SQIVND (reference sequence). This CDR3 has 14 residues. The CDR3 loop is CASSPGTSQETQYF. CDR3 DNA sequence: TGTGCCAGTAGTCCGGGGACTAGTCAAGAGACCCAGTACTTC.